This T cell receptor (beta chain) was documented in a study of CD8 T cells in ankylosing spondylitis. Trimming cost V 9 bases and J 6 bases; bases outside gene matches: 15. CDR1 LNHDA and CDR2 SQIVND come from the germline V gene (reference sequence). The CDR3 is 15 residues long. A remark on this clonotype: Its antigen remains unknown.

General study results and limits: A TCR beta motif made of fewer than 10 highly homologous variants seemed typical of ankylosing spondylitis blood.

One entry per CDR3 protein results from TCRdb running MiXCR on the 5' RACE reads. The sample has fewer than 650,000 distinct CDR3 sequences, approximately 12% seen once. Sequenced sample: blood, either unsorted or a sorted T cell fraction (not recorded which). This sequence joins TRBV19 and TRBJ1-2; 8 bases match TRBD1. This receptor was obtained from a male donor with ankylosing spondylitis. The CDR3 DNA reads TGTGCCAGCCGAACCGCTCCGGGACAGGAGGATGGCTACACCTTC. This codes for CASRTAPGQEDGYTF.